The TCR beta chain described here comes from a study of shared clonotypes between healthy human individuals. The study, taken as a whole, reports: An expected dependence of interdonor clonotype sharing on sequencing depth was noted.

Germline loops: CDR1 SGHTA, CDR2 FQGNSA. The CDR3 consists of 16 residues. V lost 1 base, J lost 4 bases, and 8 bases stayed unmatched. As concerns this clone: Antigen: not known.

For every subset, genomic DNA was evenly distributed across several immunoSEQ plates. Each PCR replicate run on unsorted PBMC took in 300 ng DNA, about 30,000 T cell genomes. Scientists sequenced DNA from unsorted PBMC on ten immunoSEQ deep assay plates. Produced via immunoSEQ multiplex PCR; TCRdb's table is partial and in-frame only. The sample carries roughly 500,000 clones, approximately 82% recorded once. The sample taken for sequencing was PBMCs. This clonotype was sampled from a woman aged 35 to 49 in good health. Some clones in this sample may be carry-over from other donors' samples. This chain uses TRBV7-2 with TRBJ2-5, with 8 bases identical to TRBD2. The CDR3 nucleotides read TGTGCCAGCAGCTTAGTGGGTAGCGGGATGGCAGAGACCCAGTACTTC. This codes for CASSLVGSGMAETQYF.